The subject of this entry is one T cell receptor beta chain. Its target is not known. This sample was taken from a study of blood T cells in healthy people across ages. The overall study: Capture by template switching was about one barcoded beta molecule per two T cells.

Ranging in age from about 6 to 100, the donors were healthy Caucasian individuals from Russia. Study-wide results and caveats: One million T cells yielded diversity estimates that were considered underestimates.

Using a J-beta primer mix together with a sample-barcoded 5' primer, a second PCR was run for about 7 to 12 cycles. TCRdb processed the 5' RACE reads anew with MiXCR; each CDR3 protein has one entry. The repertoire holds about 1,400,000 distinct CDR3 sequences, roughly 60% seen once, with about 6.7% in the top ten. The CDR3 length is 16 residues. Per the germline V gene, CDR1 is SQVTM and CDR2 is ANQGSEA. The ends lost 7 bases at V and 9 bases at J; junction bases unmatched: 15. Material for sequencing was blood. This TCR was recovered from a man aged 18 to 29 in good health. The chain recombines TRBV29-1 with TRBJ2-1; TRBD2 matches 13 bases. The CDR3: CSAGPGLAGPRGEQFF. For the CDR3, the DNA is TGCAGCGCCGGTCCGGGACTAGCGGGACCTCGGGGTGAGCAGTTCTTC.